This T cell receptor (beta chain) was observed in a study of cytomegalovirus exposure and HLA in healthy donors. Repertoires were generated with immunoSEQ multiplex PCR, while TCRdb's copy carries only in-frame clones and drops some. The sample includes just under 65,000 clones, roughly 94% of them seen just once. The sample holds a few counts of this clone. The specimen was PBMCs. This clonotype originated in a young woman in good health and CMV-seropositive.

CDR3 DNA sequence: TGTGCCAGCAGCTTGGCCGGGACAGGGCCGGACGAGCAGTACTTC. Translated, it gives CASSLAGTGPDEQYF. The chain links TRBV5-6 to TRBJ2-7, with 9 bases that match TRBD1. The CDR3 is made up of 15 amino acids. Germline CDR1 and CDR2: SGHDT and YYEEEE. V was pared by 0 bases and J by 5 bases, with 6 bases of the junction left unmatched.